This passage covers 6 T cell receptor beta chains from one sample sequenced in a study of CD8 T cells in Susac syndrome. A quantity of about 0.45 to 1 ug RNA underwent reverse transcription using random hexamers. TCRdb itself ran the immunoSEQ multiplex PCR reads through MiXCR, one entry per CDR3 protein. The repertoire includes 300,000 to 350,000 distinct CDR3 sequences, 92% of them detected once, and about 0.07% sits in the top ten. The material sequenced was CD4+ T cells from PBMCs. Source of these receptors: a human donor with multiple sclerosis.

The rearrangement uses TRBV6-2 or TRBV6-3 and TRBJ2-5, with 7 nucleotides matching TRBD2. The CDR3 extends over 15 amino acids. Trimming took 7 bases from V and 7 from J; bases not matched to a gene: 15. Per germline, CDR1 MNHEY and CDR2 SVGEGT. CDR3 region: CASTPVREATTTQYF. CDR3 nucleotides: TGTGCCAGCACCCCGGTACGGGAGGCCACTACGACCCAGTACTTC.

This clonotype is a singleton in its sample. V and J are TRBV9 and TRBJ2-2, with D unresolved. The CDR3 extends over 14 amino acids. Trimming took off 0 bases at V and 5 bases at J, with 8 bases between the two ends. Per the germline V gene, CDR1 is SGDLS and CDR2 is YYNGEE. The CDR3: CASSVGTRTGELFF. The CDR3 DNA is TGTGCCAGCAGCGTAGGCACGAGGACCGGGGAGCTGTTTTTT.

The chain has TRBV12-3 or TRBV12-4 and TRBJ1-6; possible D gene TRBD1, 5 bases. V was trimmed by 3 bases and J by 9 bases, leaving 15 bases between them. This CDR3 region has 15 residues. The CDR3 sequence is CASSFSRQGGSPLHF. In DNA form, the CDR3 reads TGTGCCAGCAGTTTTTCCCGCCAGGGAGGTTCACCCCTCCACTTT.

The DNA for the CDR3 is TGTGCCAGCAGTTACTCGTCTACTAACTATGGCTACACCTTC. Translated: CASSYSSTNYGYTF. The rearrangement links TRBV6-5 to TRBJ1-2, with D uncertain. Germline lookup yields CDR1 MNHEY and CDR2 SVGAGI. The CDR3 has 14 amino acids. V was shortened by 0 bases and J by 0 bases, with 5 bases between the two germline ends.

The chain recombines TRBV7-2 with TRBJ1-2, with a weak D call TRBD1 (5 bases). V was cut by 5 bases and J by 4 bases, with 11 bases left in between. The CDR3 spans 13 residues. Germline V gene data show CDR1 as SGHTA and CDR2 as FQGNSA. The chain's CDR3 is CASSLRQLYGYTF. The CDR3 DNA is TGTGCCAGCAGCCTAAGACAGCTCTATGGCTACACCTTC. The full variable domain, completed using reference TRBV7-2 and TRBJ1-2, is GAGVSQSPSNKVTEKGKDVELRCDPISGHTALYWYRQSLGQGLEFLIYFQGNSAPDKSGLPSDRFSAERTGGSVSTLTIQRTQQEDSAVYLCASSLRQLYGYTFGSGTRLTVV.

This rearrangement joins TRBV12-3 or TRBV12-4 to TRBJ1-4; no firm D call. CDR3 length: 13 residues. The V end lost 3 bases, the J end lost 4 bases, and 6 bases lay between the germline ends. DNA for the CDR3: TGTGCCAGCAGTTTCGCCCTTAATGAAAAACTGTTTTTT. Protein: CASSFALNEKLFF.